This TCR beta chain is drawn from a study of T cell repertoires in cytomegalovirus infection. Broader study findings: Clonotype analysis showed dominance of the ex vivo response by HLA-C-restricted CMV-specific TCR beta clonotypes.

TCRdb fed the reads into MiXCR, producing one record per CDR3 protein. In the table there are about 310,000 distinct CDR3 sequences, more than 20% of which are singletons. This clonotype was picked up a small number of times. As yet, its antigen is unknown. Germline V gene data show CDR1 as MDHEN and CDR2 as SYDVKM. The J segment lost 5 bases and the V segment lost 7 bases, leaving 5 bases of the junction unmatched. The CDR3 is made up of 13 amino acids. Specimen: cultured PBMCs, collected from culture after CMV antigen stimulation. The rearrangement joins TRBV28 to TRBJ1-3; 7 bases are a match to TRBD1. This TCR was recovered from a human donor in good health (CMV status not recorded). Some clones in this sample may be carry-over from other donors' samples. The CDR3 loop is CASIPTGRNTIYF. The CDR3 bases are TGTGCCAGCATCCCGACAGGGAGAAACACCATATATTTT.